The rows below give T cell receptor beta chains drawn from one sample of a study of T cells in narcolepsy. TCRdb's table, derived via immunoSEQ multiplex PCR, lists solely in-frame clones and lacks some. The top ten clones hold approximately 1.2% of a sample with about 25,000 clones, approximately 85% of them seen once. The sequencing input was CD45RA- memory CD4+ T cells from PBMCs. These receptors came from a human donor with narcolepsy. Both conserved end residues are part of each CDR3. The D gene is left open where the match is weak.

j_call d_call v_call cdr3_aa
TRBJ2-7 . TRBV27 CASSLTASVEQYF
TRBJ2-7 TRBD2 TRBV28 CASRETSQGSYEQYF
TRBJ2-2 . TRBV4-3 CASSQLGGPNTGELFF
TRBJ2-5 TRBD1 TRBV7-9 CASSLGQAGGETQYF
TRBJ2-7 . TRBV6-1 CASSPLHSSYEQYF
TRBJ2-2 TRBD1 TRBV5-1 CASSLGVGRGSTGELFF
TRBJ2-5 TRBD1 TRBV2 CARNRGSAETQYF
TRBJ1-2 TRBD1 TRBV6-5 CASSYGTGSYGYTF
TRBJ1-1 . TRBV29-1 CSVLGGMDTEAFF
TRBJ2-3 TRBD1 TRBV19 CASSISGQGKSDTQYF
TRBJ2-1 TRBD2 TRBV18 CASSGSSGAISNEQFF
. . TRBV6-1 CASSELTQEKTSSYEQYF
TRBJ2-3 . TRBV5-6 CASNLGSTDTQYF
TRBJ1-4 . TRBV5-4 CASSRMGGELFF
TRBJ2-5 . TRBV2 CASRADLGGETQYF
TRBJ2-4 TRBD2 TRBV7-2 CASSLSGNAKNIQYF
TRBJ2-1 . TRBV19 CASRPDRSSYNEQFF
TRBJ2-7 TRBD1 TRBV6-1 CASSLTGDHEQYF
TRBJ1-2 . TRBV29-1 CSVGFPPLGGYTF
TRBJ2-1 TRBD2 TRBV6-1 CASRESGRARNEQFF
TRBJ1-2 . TRBV6-5 CASSYSRETDYGYTF
TRBJ1-5 . TRBV28 CASDVTGSNQPQHF
TRBJ2-3 . TRBV19 CASSMSISDTQYF
TRBJ2-1 . TRBV7-2 CASSRGAGYKFF
TRBJ1-1 . TRBV5-1 CASSSGQNTEAFF
TRBJ1-1 TRBD1 TRBV6-1 CASSETGRAEAFF
TRBJ2-7 . TRBV11-2 CASSLLGEATYEQYF
TRBJ2-3 . TRBV7-2 CASSLNSRTRTSTDTQYF
TRBJ2-4 . TRBV19 CASSMASVVQYF
TRBJ2-1 TRBD2 TRBV28 CASSLAGTSGSNEQFF
TRBJ2-5 TRBD2 TRBV6-1 CASRRLAAYQETQYF
TRBJ2-5 TRBD2 TRBV7-2 CASSFQAGGETQYF
TRBJ1-1 . TRBV6-6 CASSLVGRSGAFF
TRBJ2-3 . TRBV2 CASSDRRGTTDTQYF
TRBJ1-1 . TRBV9 CASSAKLGTEAFF
TRBJ1-1 . TRBV5-4 CASSPIGKTMHTEAFF
TRBJ2-7 . TRBV7-2 CASSYRGANEQYF
TRBJ2-7 . TRBV6-5 CASRPPIQAEQYF
TRBJ2-1 TRBD1 TRBV28 CASSSDRGIGSVIYNEQFF
TRBJ2-3 . TRBV29-1 CSVNRDPRTDTQYF
TRBJ2-1 . TRBV11-3 CASSLDLAGAYNEQFF
TRBJ1-1 . TRBV29-1 CSVAGSMNTEAFF
TRBJ2-3 . TRBV6-5 CASSQSVDTQYF
TRBJ2-3 . TRBV5-1 CASSLGDITDTQYF
TRBJ1-1 . TRBV6-5 CASSENTGWTEAFF
TRBJ2-3 . TRBV25-1 CASSERASSVNRDTQYF
TRBJ2-1 . TRBV4-3 CASSQDALRSMDGEQFF